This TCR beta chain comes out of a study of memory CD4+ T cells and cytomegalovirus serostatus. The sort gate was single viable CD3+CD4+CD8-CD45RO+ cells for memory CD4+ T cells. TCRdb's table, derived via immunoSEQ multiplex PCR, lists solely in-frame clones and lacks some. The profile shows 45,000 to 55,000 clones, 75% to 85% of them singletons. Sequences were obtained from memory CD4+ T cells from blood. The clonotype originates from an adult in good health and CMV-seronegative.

In DNA form, the CDR3 reads TGCGCCAGCAGCCCGGCCGCGGGGGCGGGGGCCAACGTCCTGACTTTC. Protein product: CASSPAAGAGANVLTF. The chain is built from TRBV10-2 and TRBJ2-6; tentatively, D is TRBD2 (7 bases). The CDR3 has 16 residues. Germline CDR1 is WSHSY and CDR2 is SAAADI. V was cut by 6 bases and J by 4 bases, with 16 bases left in between.